This T cell receptor beta chain was retrieved from a study of T cells in Graves' hyperthyroidism and ophthalmopathy. RNA transcripts gave rise to amplified TCR beta CDR3 regions. The primer set for the first-round RT-PCR of the TCR CDR3 was HTBI. TCRdb processed the multiplex PCR reads anew with MiXCR; each CDR3 protein has one entry. The repertoire holds around 300,000 distinct CDR3 sequences, with roughly 13% as singletons. This clonotype has a count of ten or more. CDR1 and CDR2 (germline): SGHDN, FVKESK. J lost 3 bases, V lost 1 base, and 8 bases had no gene match. The CDR3 spans 16 residues. The clonotype comes from a woman aged 35 to 49 with Graves' hyperthyroidism. This rearrangement joins TRBV14 to TRBJ2-5, with TRBD1 matching 7 bases. Sequences were obtained from blood. CDR3 bases: TGTGCCAGCAGCCAAGCCATCCGGCAGGGGGAAGAGACCCAGTACTTC. It is translated as CASSQAIRQGEETQYF.